What follows are 23 T cell receptor beta chains derived from one specimen sequenced in a study of blood T cell repertoires in COVID-19. Some clones are missing from TCRdb's copy, which holds only in-frame ones; the method was immunoSEQ multiplex PCR. The profile shows a few hundred thousand clones, roughly 86% of them singletons. Sequenced material: peripheral blood. These receptors all stem from a woman between 65 and 79 years old with active or convalescent COVID-19.

The V gene is TRBV27, the J gene TRBJ2-1; 11 bases fit TRBD1. The CDR3 runs to 17 residues. J lost 3 bases, V lost 8 bases, and 12 bases had no gene match. Germline V CDR1 and CDR2: MNHEY, SMNVEV (reference sequence). CDR3 protein: CASRPGQGVGGYNEQFF. The DNA of the CDR3 is TGTGCCAGCCGTCCGGGACAGGGGGTTGGTGGCTACAATGAGCAGTTCTTC.

This clone was detected a few times. V usage is TRBV9 and J usage is TRBJ2-5; D is ambiguous. CDR1 and CDR2 from the germline V gene are SGDLS and YYNGEE. This CDR3 comprises 15 residues. The germline V and J ends were trimmed by 3 bases and 1 base, with 13 bases remaining between them. In DNA form, the CDR3 reads TGTGCCAGCAGCGGACTCTTAGGTCCCCAAGAGACCCAGTACTTC. This sequence encodes CASSGLLGPQETQYF.

This chain uses TRBV6-5 with TRBJ1-2; D call uncertain. The CDR3 length is 13 residues. Per germline, CDR1 MNHEY and CDR2 SVGAGI. The V gene lost 2 bases and the J gene lost 8 bases, with 12 bases spanning the gap. In DNA form, the CDR3 reads TGTGCCAGCAGTTACCGAAGGTCGGGGGGCTACACCTTC. This gives the protein CASSYRRSGGYTF.

This clone was seen once. V gene TRBV6-2 or TRBV6-3 combines with J gene TRBJ1-3; D may be TRBD1 (6 bases). In germline, CDR1 is MNHEY, CDR2 SVGEGT. This CDR3 region has 15 residues. V was pared by 6 bases and J by 2 bases, with 14 bases between. This CDR3 reads CASSVYGGTGNTIYF. In DNA form, the CDR3 reads TGTGCCAGCAGCGTCTATGGGGGCACTGGAAACACCATATATTTT.

This chain links TRBV11-2 with TRBJ2-1, with D possibly TRBD2 on 5 matching bases. The V gene lost 1 base and the J gene lost 5 bases, with 12 bases spanning the gap. Germline assignment: CDR1 SGHAT and CDR2 FQNNGV. The CDR3 spans 15 residues. CDR3 protein: CASSLASGSNNEQFF. CDR3 DNA sequence: TGTGCCAGCAGCTTAGCCAGCGGCTCGAACAATGAGCAGTTCTTC.

This clone was recorded once. V gene TRBV7-2 combines with J gene TRBJ2-7, with a possible D match to TRBD2 (6 bases). Germline CDR1 reads SGHTA; CDR2 reads FQGNSA. There are 18 residues in the CDR3. V lost 0 bases, J lost 2 bases, and 20 bases lay in between. The CDR3 nucleotides are TGTGCCAGCAGCTTAGCATCAGCGGGTGTTACTCGCGCCTACGAGCAGTACTTC. Residues: CASSLASAGVTRAYEQYF.

This clone was recorded once. The rearrangement links TRBV2 to TRBJ1-6; D possibly corresponds to TRBD1 (6 bases). V shed 8 bases and J shed 9 bases, with 17 bases lying between them. CDR3 length equals 14 residues. CDR1 is SNHLY and CDR2 is FYNNEI in the germline V gene. For the CDR3, the DNA is TGTGCCAGCGGGGGCGGACGCGCGATTTCACCCCTCCACTTT. Translation gives CASGGGRAISPLHF.

This chain links TRBV7-2 with TRBJ1-4, with 10 bases aligning to TRBD1. Per the germline V gene, CDR1 is SGHTA and CDR2 is FQGNSA. With 4 bases clipped from V and 10 bases from J, the junction kept 9 bases outside the gene matches. CDR3 length: 15 residues. The DNA for the CDR3 is TGTGCCAGCAGCTCGCCGGGACAGGGGAACGGAAAACTGTTTTTT. This gives the protein CASSSPGQGNGKLFF.

The rearrangement uses TRBV5-1 and TRBJ2-1; a weak D match, TRBD1 (6 bases). CDR1 and CDR2 (germline): SGHRS, YFSETQ. The CDR3 totals 14 residues. V gave up 2 bases and J gave up 7 bases, with 13 bases separating them. The CDR3 protein is CASSFQTGENEQFF. The DNA for the CDR3 is TGCGCCAGCAGCTTCCAGACAGGTGAGAATGAGCAGTTCTTC.

The chain uses TRBV7-6 and TRBJ2-3; D remains ambiguous. V was pared by 5 bases and J by 0 bases, with 15 bases between. Germline values: CDR1 SGHVS, CDR2 FNYEAQ. The length of the CDR3 is 16 residues. The CDR3 is CASSPVEAVSTDTQYF. The CDR3 DNA is TGTGCCAGCAGCCCGGTTGAGGCAGTTAGCACAGATACGCAGTATTTT.

This sequence joins TRBV7-7 and TRBJ2-5, with D tentatively TRBD1 (6 bases). CDR1 and CDR2 (germline): SSHAT, FNYEAQ (reference sequence). Trimming removed 2 bases from V and 9 bases from J, with 19 bases in between. CDR3 size: 15 residues. DNA for the CDR3: TGTGCCAGCAGCTTATCTCCGGACGTCGCAGGGGCCCAGTACTTC. Protein: CASSLSPDVAGAQYF.

The chain links TRBV6-5 to TRBJ2-7; TRBD2 matches at 10 bases. V was pared by 2 bases and J by 2 bases, with 6 bases of the junction left unmatched. Germline V gene sequence: CDR1 MNHEY, CDR2 SVGAGI. The CDR3 runs to 16 residues. CDR3 bases: TGTGCCAGCAGTTACCGGCTAGCGGGGGAGGCCTACGAGCAGTACTTC. Amino acid sequence: CASSYRLAGEAYEQYF.

The V call is TRBV9, the J call TRBJ2-7; TRBD2 aligns across 9 bases. CDR3 length equals 15 residues. Germline V CDR1 and CDR2: SGDLS, YYNGEE. Germline trimming cut 2 bases from V and 0 bases from J; bases unmatched to any gene: 3. CDR3 in DNA: TGTGCCAGCAGCGTTAGCGGGGGCCCCTCCTACGAGCAGTACTTC. Translation: CASSVSGGPSYEQYF.

This chain uses TRBV19 with TRBJ1-2, with unresolved D. Germline loops: CDR1 LNHDA, CDR2 SQIVND (reference sequence). V lost 0 bases, J lost 0 bases, and 5 bases lay in between. The CDR3 is 14 residues long. Here the CDR3 reads CASSIDQTNYGYTF. CDR3 nucleotide sequence: TGTGCCAGTAGTATAGATCAAACTAACTATGGCTACACCTTC.

This clone was detected only once. The rearrangement joins TRBV9 to TRBJ2-7; possibly TRBD1 for D (5 bases). CDR1 is SGDLS, CDR2 YYNGEE, per germline. The V end was cut by 0 bases, the J end by 4 bases, with 11 bases between. This CDR3 is built from 14 residues. The CDR3 DNA is TGTGCCAGCAGCGTAGTGGACAATACTTACGAGCAGTACTTC. Its translation is CASSVVDNTYEQYF. The variable domain in full, completed from reference TRBV9 and TRBJ2-7, reads DSGVTQTPKHLITATGQRVTLRCSPRSGDLSVYWYQQSLDQGLQFLIQYYNGEERAKGNILERFSAQQFPDLHSELNLSSLELGDSALYFCASSVVDNTYEQYFGPGTRLTVT.

The chain joins TRBV18 to TRBJ1-5; possibly TRBD1 for D (6 bases). Germline V gives CDR1 KGHSH, CDR2 LQKENI. The CDR3 totals 15 residues. Trimming stripped 3 bases from V and 4 bases from J, with 13 bases between. CDR3 nucleotides: TGTGCCAGCTCACCGATAACAGGGAGAAATCAGCCCCAGCATTTT. Translation: CASSPITGRNQPQHF.

The V and J genes are TRBV10-3 and TRBJ1-4; D ambiguous. The V and J ends lost 3 bases and 5 bases respectively, with 7 bases between them. CDR3 size: 13 residues. Germline V gene lookup returns CDR1 ENHRY and CDR2 SYGVKD. The CDR3 nucleotides are TGTGCCATCAGTGAAAGAGCGAATGAAAAACTGTTTTTT. The encoded protein is CAISERANEKLFF.

In this sample, this clone turned up once. The rearrangement uses TRBV29-1 and TRBJ2-7; no definite D call. This CDR3 comprises 12 residues. CDR1 SQVTM and CDR2 ANQGSEA come from the germline V gene. V lost 7 bases, J lost 3 bases, and 13 bases lay in between. DNA of the CDR3: TGCAGCGCTGTTGACACCAACTACGAGCAGTACTTC. Residues: CSAVDTNYEQYF.

The chain couples TRBV3-1 (or the pseudogene TRBV3-2) to TRBJ2-7; TRBD2 matches 9 bases. Germline V gene lookup returns CDR1 LGHDT and CDR2 YNNKEL (reference sequence). Trimming removed 5 bases from V and 4 bases from J; junction bases left unmatched: 6. CDR3 length: 14 amino acids. CDR3 sequence: CASSEPSGAYEQYF. CDR3 coding DNA: TGTGCCAGCAGCGAGCCTAGCGGGGCTTACGAGCAGTACTTC.

The chain uses TRBV7-9 and TRBJ1-2, with 7 bases matching TRBD1. J was trimmed by 0 bases and V by 6 bases; bases with no gene match: 10. CDR3 size: 16 residues. Germline V gene sequence: CDR1 SEHNR, CDR2 FQNEAQ (reference sequence). CDR3 bases: TGTGCCAGCAGTTTCCCCCAGGGGGTACCTAACTATGGCTACACCTTC. Protein sequence: CASSFPQGVPNYGYTF. The variable domain in full, with the rest retrieved from reference TRBV7-9 and TRBJ1-2, is DTGVSQNPRHKITKRGQNVTFRCDPISEHNRLYWYRQTLGQGPEFLTYFQNEAQLEKSRLLSDRFSAERPKGSFSTLEIQRTEQGDSAMYLCASSFPQGVPNYGYTFGSGTRLTVV.

This chain connects TRBV6-5 to TRBJ2-5, with TRBD2 identical over 7 bases. CDR1 is MNHEY, CDR2 SVGAGI, per germline. The ends lost 7 bases at V and 2 bases at J; junction bases unmatched: 7. The CDR3 length is 14 residues. The CDR3 DNA reads TGTGCCAGCACGAAACCGGGACTACAAGAGACCCAGTACTTC. The encoded protein is CASTKPGLQETQYF.

This chain joins TRBV3-1 (or the pseudogene TRBV3-2) and TRBJ2-1; 9 bases map to TRBD1. The J segment lost 6 bases and the V segment lost 1 base, leaving 4 bases of the junction unmatched. CDR1 is LGHDT and CDR2 is YNNKEL in the germline V gene (reference sequence). The CDR3 is 15 amino acids. CDR3 nucleotides: TGTGCCAGCAGCCAAGCTGGGACAGGGCGCAATGAGCAGTTCTTC. Its translation: CASSQAGTGRNEQFF.

The V call is TRBV5-1, the J call TRBJ2-5; perhaps TRBD2 as D (7 bases). The germline V gene has CDR1 SGHRS and CDR2 YFSETQ. The V and J ends lost 1 base and 0 bases respectively, with 10 bases between them. The CDR3 is made up of 15 amino acids. The CDR3 here is CASSLMGGHQETQYF. In DNA form, the CDR3 reads TGCGCCAGCAGCTTGATGGGGGGGCACCAAGAGACCCAGTACTTC.